The T cell receptor beta chain described here comes from a study of blood T cell repertoires in COVID-19 (TCRdb year 2020). Regarding the study in general: Samples covering the acute and convalescent phases of COVID-19 were provided by collaborators in the United States, Italy and Spain. The material from the prospective study consisted of cDNA or gDNA derived from T cells, B-cell-depleted T cells, or PBMCs. Subjects who had been exposed to COVID-19, were actively infected with it, or had recovered from it provided the deeply sampled blood TCRbeta repertoires that made up the dataset. The repertoires were released in a freely available public database intended as a resource for research on the immune response to SARS-CoV-2. The samples were drawn from the first 160 participants of the ongoing ImmuneRACE study and from over 950 subjects provided by 6 global collaborators. A de-identified subject ID, COVID-19 status, age in years and sex were almost always included in the sample metadata. Where available, HLA class I and class II types were obtained from metadata supplied by the sample provider rather than from assay-based typing.

The research as a whole found: How much clinical and demographic metadata was included differed by source and by participant, and the metadata was provided uncurated.

The immunoSEQ Assay, a bias-controlled multiplex PCR, was used to amplify TCRbeta CDR3 regions from genomic DNA. The authors processed their data as follows. Within the assay, amplification of reference gene primers was used to estimate how many nucleated cells each sample contained. To quantify the absolute abundance of each unique TCRbeta CDR3 rearrangement, sequence reads were collapsed and filtered. For each sample, productive Simpson clonality was calculated as the square root of Simpson's diversity index across productive rearrangements. Drawn from immuneACCESS, this table holds only the in-frame rearrangements with V and J called that TCRdb kept. Clones are partly lost; checked studies trace under half to an unresolved V gene and leave the rest unexplained. For V, J and clone size, that table is used; D and trimming come from the DNA. This sample gives around 100,000 clones in total; around 84% of them show up just once. Under 30% of the sample is in the top ten clones.

Trimming takes 6 bases from V and 0 bases from J, and the germline ends sit 24 bases apart. According to the germline V gene, CDR1 reads ENHRY and CDR2 reads SYGVKD. The CDR3 starts with the cysteine, ends with the phenylalanine, and has 19 residues. Only the CDR3 part of the read is kept: 57 bases, read in frame from the first base. The collaborating institutions used their own protocols to collect whole blood in K2EDTA tubes. For TCRbeta analysis, collaborators shipped samples in one of three forms: frozen whole blood, isolated PBMCs, or DNA extracted from either of those sample types. On this clone: Its target antigen remains unknown. No base quality information exists; no much larger clone differs at one position.

Here the chain combines TRBV10-3 and TRBJ1-3, with a tentative D gene TRBD1 over 5 matching bases. Sequencing was carried out using peripheral blood. The clonotype comes from a man aged 55 to 70 with acute or convalescent COVID-19. Read as DNA, the sequence is TGTGCCATCAGCGACGCGGTGGGGGGGGAAAGGACCTCTGGAAACACCATATATTTT. This yields the protein CAISDAVGGERTSGNTIYF.